These 8 T cell receptor beta chains came from one sample sequenced in a study of blood T cells in healthy people across ages. The authors ran a second PCR of 7 to 11 cycles using a sample-barcoded 5' primer and a J-beta primer mix. TCRdb passed the 5' RACE reads through MiXCR, listing each CDR3 protein once. The data hold about 1.5 million distinct CDR3 sequences, with about 42% observed a single time. The sequenced sample consisted of blood. The source is a woman aged 18-30 years in good health.

The chain is built from TRBV5-1 and TRBJ1-5; D remains unclear. V was shortened by 0 bases and J by 3 bases, with 10 bases between the two germline ends. Germline CDR1 SGHRS, CDR2 YFSETQ. The CDR3 runs 15 residues. CDR3: CASSLVGGHNQPQHF. In DNA form, the CDR3 reads TGCGCCAGCAGCTTGGTAGGTGGGCACAATCAGCCCCAGCATTTT.

The rearrangement uses TRBV11-2 and TRBJ2-1; tentative D call: TRBD1 (5 bases). V dropped 2 bases and J dropped 3 bases, with 17 bases sitting between them. The CDR3 loop spans 17 amino acids. The V gene's germline CDR1 is SGHAT and CDR2 FQNNGV. The CDR3 DNA reads as TGTGCCAGCAGCTTACCCGGCCTTTGGACAAACTACAATGAGCAGTTCTTC. This encodes CASSLPGLWTNYNEQFF.

This sequence joins TRBV3-1 and TRBJ2-5, with 10 bases that match TRBD1. The CDR3 runs to 17 residues. V gave up 0 bases and J gave up 5 bases; unmatched junction bases: 9. From germline, CDR1 is LGHDT and CDR2 YNNKEL (reference sequence). The CDR3 here is CASSQDAPGTGDETQYF. DNA of the CDR3: TGTGCCAGCAGCCAAGATGCCCCCGGGACAGGGGACGAGACCCAGTACTTC.

This clonotype was seen a few times. Here the CDR3 DNA reads TGTGCCAGCAGTTTGCCTAGCGGGGTCACAGATACGCAGTATTTT. Amino acid sequence: CASSLPSGVTDTQYF. This sequence joins TRBV28 and TRBJ2-3; TRBD2 aligns across 9 bases. Germline V lookup: CDR1 MDHEN, CDR2 SYDVKM. V trimming: 3 bases; J trimming: 2 bases; junction bases outside the gene matches: 3. This CDR3 is 15 amino acids long.

The chain has TRBV7-3 and TRBJ2-7; 8 bases are shared with TRBD2. The CDR3 extends over 15 amino acids. Germline V CDR1 and CDR2: SGHTA, FQGTGA. V was clipped by 4 bases and J by 7 bases; unmatched bases: 12. CDR3 loop: CASSSGLVSYNEQYF. For the CDR3, the DNA is TGTGCCAGCAGCTCGGGACTAGTTTCCTACAATGAGCAGTACTTC.

In nucleotides, the CDR3 is TGCAGCGTTGTAGGAGACAGGGGATCATCTGCCTACGAGCAGTACTTC. This sequence encodes CSVVGDRGSSAYEQYF. V gene TRBV29-1 combines with J gene TRBJ2-7, with TRBD1 matching over 8 bases. The CDR3 extends over 16 amino acids. CDR1 is SQVTM and CDR2 is ANQGSEA in the germline V gene. J lost 2 bases, V lost 4 bases, and 13 bases had no gene match.

CDR3 sequence reads: CAILGGMADTQYF. For the CDR3, the DNA is TGTGCCATCCTCGGGGGGATGGCAGATACGCAGTATTTT. The J gene is TRBJ2-3, the V gene TRBV10-3; 7 bases agree with TRBD2. Germline lookup yields CDR1 ENHRY and CDR2 SYGVKD. This CDR3 is 13 amino acids long. The ends lost 8 bases at V and 4 bases at J; junction bases unmatched: 6.

At least ten counts were recorded for this clonotype. This rearrangement joins TRBV6-1 to TRBJ2-5; no firm D call. Deletions cut 5 bases from V and 7 bases from J, with 14 bases between. Looked up from germline, CDR1 is MNHNS and CDR2 is SASEGT. The CDR3 is 13 residues long. CDR3 sequence reads: CASSLTGSATQYF. CDR3 sequence (DNA): TGTGCCAGCAGTCTAACGGGTAGTGCGACCCAGTACTTC.